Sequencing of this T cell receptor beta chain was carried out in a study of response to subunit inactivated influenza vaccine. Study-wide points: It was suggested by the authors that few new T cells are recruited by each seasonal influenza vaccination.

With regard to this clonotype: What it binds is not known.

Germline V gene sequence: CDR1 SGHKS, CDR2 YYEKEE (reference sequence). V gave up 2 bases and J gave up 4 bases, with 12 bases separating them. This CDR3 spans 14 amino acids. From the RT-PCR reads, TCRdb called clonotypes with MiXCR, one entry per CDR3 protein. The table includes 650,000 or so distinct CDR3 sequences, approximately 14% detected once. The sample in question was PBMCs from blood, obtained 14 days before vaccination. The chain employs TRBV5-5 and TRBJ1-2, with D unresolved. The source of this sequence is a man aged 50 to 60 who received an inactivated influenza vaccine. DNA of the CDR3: TGTGCCAGCAGCTTTCGCGTCGGTGGCTATGGCTACACCTTC. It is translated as CASSFRVGGYGYTF.